The entry that follows covers one TCR beta chain sequence. Antigen specificity is unknown. The sample comes from a study of CD8 T cells in ankylosing spondylitis. Findings and caveats of the study: Seemingly characteristic of ankylosing spondylitis blood was a TCR beta motif consisting of roughly 8 highly homologous variants.

TCRdb ran MiXCR on the 5' RACE reads and lists one entry per CDR3 protein. The data contain approximately 540,000 distinct CDR3 sequences, roughly 13% of them singletons. Germline V gene data show CDR1 as DFQATT and CDR2 as SNEGSKA (reference sequence). This CDR3 has 12 amino acids. V lost 5 bases, J lost 5 bases, and 0 bases stayed unmatched. The chain carries TRBV20-1 and TRBJ1-4, with 9 bases aligning to TRBD1. This TCR was sampled from a male donor with ankylosing spondylitis. Material: blood, either unsorted or a sorted T cell fraction (not recorded which). This chain's CDR3 is CSAGTGNEKLFF. The CDR3 DNA reads TGCAGTGCTGGGACAGGGAATGAAAAACTGTTTTTT.